This TCR beta chain was observed in a study of cytomegalovirus exposure and HLA in healthy donors. Study context: The 95 to 150 validation repertoires were produced on the same platform as the 500 to 800 repertoires of the first cohort. This was reported in a later analysis.

Clones were read by immunoSEQ multiplex PCR, and TCRdb kept only the in-frame ones, dropping some. The sample contains 150,000 to 200,000 clones, around 92% of which appear only once. Findings and caveats of the study: There were around 160 TCR beta chains listed as cytomegalovirus-associated. According to a subsequent analysis, TCR clusters identified in the first cohort showed a tendency to co-occur across the approximately 110 validation repertoires. The CMV antigen specificity of a few CMV-associated chains was confirmed through in vitro analysis.

The CDR3 length is 14 residues. J lost 6 bases, V lost 6 bases, and 5 bases had no gene match. The V gene's germline CDR1 is SGHTA and CDR2 FQGTGA. Remarks on this clone: Its antigen is as yet unknown.

The V and J genes are TRBV7-3 and TRBJ2-1; 10 bases map to TRBD2. The sample taken for sequencing was PBMCs. This TCR came from a woman under 30 in good health and CMV-seropositive. DNA for the CDR3: TGTGCCAGCAGTTCTAGCGGGAGTTCCAATGAGCAGTTCTTC. Amino acids: CASSSSGSSNEQFF. The entire variable domain, with the rest obtained from reference TRBV7-3 and TRBJ2-1, is as follows: GAGVSQTPSNKVTEKGKYVELRCDPISGHTALYWYRQSLGQGPEFLIYFQGTGAADDSGLPNDRFFAVRPEGSVSTLKIQRTERGDSAVYLCASSSSGSSNEQFFGPGTRLTVL.